These 14 T cell receptor beta chains were sequenced from one sample in a study of cytomegalovirus exposure and HLA in healthy donors. Researchers ran the PCR with 60 Vbeta and 13 Jbeta primers. Sequenced by immunoSEQ multiplex PCR; TCRdb stores in-frame clones only, minus some. The top ten clones hold roughly 2.1% of a sample with under 200,000 clones, approximately 80% of them seen once. Sequenced material: PBMCs. These receptors were obtained from a man aged 50-60 years in good health and CMV-seropositive.

V usage is TRBV15 and J usage is TRBJ1-4; D possibly corresponds to TRBD1 (5 bases). Germline lookup yields CDR1 LNHNV and CDR2 YYDKDF (reference sequence). Trimming stripped 3 bases from V and 4 bases from J, with 12 bases between. This CDR3 comprises 15 residues. This CDR3 is CATSRRGGYNEKLFF. The CDR3 nucleotides read TGTGCCACCAGCAGGCGGGGGGGGTATAATGAAAAACTGTTTTTT. The variable domain in full, completed from reference TRBV15 and TRBJ1-4, reads DAMVIQNPRYQVTQFGKPVTLSCSQTLNHNVMYWYQQKSSQAPKLLFHYYDKDFNNEADTPDNFQSRRPNTSFCFLDIRSPGLGDTAMYLCATSRRGGYNEKLFFGSGTQLSVL.

V gene TRBV28 combines with J gene TRBJ1-4; TRBD1 might be the D (5 bases). The CDR3 is 12 residues long. With 4 bases removed from V and 7 bases from J, the gap between germline ends came to 7 bases. The germline V gene encodes CDR1 MDHEN and CDR2 SYDVKM. The CDR3 DNA reads as TGTGCCAGCAGTTCTACAGGTGAAAAACTGTTTTTT. Protein product: CASSSTGEKLFF.

CDR3 residues: CASSLIGGSGDIQYF. The CDR3 DNA sequence: TGTGCCAGCAGCTTAATAGGAGGCAGCGGGGACATTCAGTACTTC. The chain uses TRBV11-2 and TRBJ2-4; 7 bases line up with TRBD2. This CDR3 region has 15 residues. Germline CDR1 reads SGHAT; CDR2 reads FQNNGV. With 2 bases clipped from V and 8 bases from J, the junction kept 9 bases outside the gene matches.

V usage is TRBV9 and J usage is TRBJ1-2, with D tentatively TRBD1 (5 bases). Germline V gives CDR1 SGDLS, CDR2 YYNGEE. Trimming removed 3 bases from V and 8 bases from J, with 20 bases in between. This CDR3 is built from 15 residues. As DNA, the CDR3 is TGTGCCAGCAGCGCACCTCTGCCAGGGCGACGGGGCTACACCTTC. This sequence encodes CASSAPLPGRRGYTF.

This clone was detected only once. This chain uses TRBV30 with TRBJ1-5; 9 bases map to TRBD1. V gave up 3 bases and J gave up 7 bases; unmatched junction bases: 10. Germline V gene data show CDR1 as GTSNPN and CDR2 as SVGIG (reference sequence). The CDR3 is made up of 15 amino acids. The CDR3 protein is CAWSPPTGGRQPQHF. CDR3 nucleotide sequence: TGTGCCTGGAGCCCTCCTACAGGGGGCAGGCAGCCCCAGCATTTT.

V usage is TRBV2 and J usage is TRBJ2-1; 12 bases match TRBD2. Germline V gene sequence: CDR1 SNHLY, CDR2 FYNNEI. Unmatched junction bases numbered 5, after V lost 5 bases and J lost 6 bases. This CDR3 has 15 residues. The CDR3 region has the DNA TGTGCCAGCAGTAAGCTAGCGGGGGGGCTCAATGAGCAGTTCTTC. It encodes CASSKLAGGLNEQFF.

This clone was seen just once. This sequence joins TRBV19 and TRBJ2-2; the match to TRBD1 covers 8 bases. The CDR3 covers 17 residues. J was trimmed by 2 bases and V by 3 bases; bases with no gene match: 8. Germline CDR1 LNHDA, CDR2 SQIVND (reference sequence). CDR3 residues: CASSIAMAGGNTGELFF. The DNA of the CDR3 is TGTGCCAGTAGTATTGCGATGGCAGGGGGCAACACCGGGGAGCTGTTTTTT.

This clone has just a few counts. The rearrangement links TRBV20-1 to TRBJ1-1; a possible D gene is TRBD1 (6 bases). The CDR3 contains 11 residues. Per germline, CDR1 DFQATT and CDR2 SNEGSKA (reference sequence). Trimming left V 5 bases short and J 8 bases short, with 12 bases between. CDR3 residues: CSAPQGTEAFF. The CDR3 bases are TGCAGTGCTCCACAGGGTACGGAAGCTTTCTTT.

This chain links TRBV2 with TRBJ2-1; 11 bases map to TRBD2. The CDR3 contains 15 residues. Germline V gives CDR1 SNHLY, CDR2 FYNNEI. J was trimmed by 3 bases and V by 7 bases; bases with no gene match: 5. CDR3 sequence (DNA): TGTGCCAGCACTTTGGGACTAGCGGTCTACAATGAGCAGTTCTTC. Translation gives CASTLGLAVYNEQFF.

The genes are TRBV29-1 and TRBJ1-2, with 10 bases identical to TRBD1. Germline CDR1 and CDR2: SQVTM and ANQGSEA. The CDR3 has 16 amino acids. V was pared by 5 bases and J by 2 bases, with 11 bases of the junction left unmatched. The CDR3 DNA reads as TGCAGCGTTCTCTCGCCGGGACAGGGGAACAACTATGGCTACACCTTC. It translates to CSVLSPGQGNNYGYTF. Based on the CDR3 plus reference TRBV29-1 and TRBJ1-2, the full variable domain is SAVISQKPSRDICQRGTSLTIQCQVDSQVTMMFWYRQQPGQSLTLIATANQGSEATYESGFVIDKFPISRPNLTFSTLTVSNMSPEDSSIYLCSVLSPGQGNNYGYTFGSGTRLTVV.

The chain combines TRBV2 with TRBJ2-3, with 10 bases lining up with TRBD2. The CDR3 runs to 14 residues. CDR1 is SNHLY, CDR2 FYNNEI, per germline. V lost 6 bases and J lost 2; bases outside the gene matches: 2. The CDR3: CASRLAGYTDTQYF. DNA of the CDR3: TGTGCCAGCAGACTAGCGGGGTACACAGATACGCAGTATTTT.

The chain is built from TRBV9 and TRBJ2-1; 10 positions match TRBD1. The trim removed 3 bases at V and 8 bases at J, leaving 5 bases unmatched. The CDR3 extends over 14 amino acids. Germline CDR1 SGDLS, CDR2 YYNGEE. The CDR3: CASSARDRGDEQFF. The CDR3 nucleotides read TGTGCCAGCAGCGCCCGGGACAGGGGAGATGAGCAGTTCTTC.

This clone appeared a few times. The chain combines TRBV7-2 with TRBJ1-1, with unresolved D. Germline V gene data show CDR1 as SGHTA and CDR2 as FQGNSA. The CDR3 runs to 14 residues. V was cut by 5 bases and J by 0 bases, with 10 bases left in between. The CDR3 is CASSPRAVNTEAFF. The CDR3 DNA reads TGTGCCAGCAGCCCGCGAGCGGTGAACACTGAAGCTTTCTTT.

The sample holds one count of this clone. This rearrangement joins TRBV10-1 to TRBJ2-7; 10 nucleotides agree with TRBD1. The ends lost 2 bases at V and 6 bases at J; junction bases unmatched: 4. CDR1 and CDR2 from the germline V gene are WNHNN and SYGVQD (reference sequence). The CDR3 contains 14 residues. CDR3 loop: CASSEGDRGVEQYF. The CDR3 nucleotides read TGCGCCAGCAGTGAGGGGGACAGGGGCGTCGAGCAGTACTTC.